Detailed here is one T cell receptor beta chain. This clone's antigen is unknown. Per-base qualities were not stored, and no clone one base away is much larger. The data originate from a study of T cells after posttransplantation cyclophosphamide (dated by TCRdb to the mid-2010s). Background for the entire study: The study tracked T cell repertoire reconstitution by TRB sequencing after myeloablative bone marrow transplantation using posttransplantation cyclophosphamide as GVHD prophylaxis. Samples from around 40 PTCy-treated patients and 16 related bone marrow donors of those patients were subjected to antigen receptor sequencing. Blood from every one of the roughly 30 PTCy patients who had 1-year posttransplant specimens underwent TRB sequencing. In 3 patients, TRB sequencing was also performed on up to about 3 more blood samples taken 2 to 5.2 years after transplant, and in several patients, pretransplant blood was also TRB-sequenced. Because TRA and TRB clonality correlated tightly in several samples, later TCR analyses were limited to TRB. Public TRB sequences were compared against a database of over 3,600 sequences linked to responses to pathogens, tumor antigens, self-antigens and alloantigens.

TRB sequencing used genomic DNA with the immunoSEQ assay at survey resolution or the hsTCRB kit. In the paper's pipeline: Initial read processing used immunoSEQ software, and repertoire analyses used the LymphoSeq R package. Clonality was calculated as 1 minus normalized Shannon entropy, and the Gini coefficient was also calculated for each TRB dataset. To infer phenotypes in unsorted samples, TRB sequences from sorted subsets of the recipient or donor were mapped onto unsorted samples from the same recipient. In TCRdb, the immuneACCESS table is reduced to in-frame sequences with V and J assigned. These tables do not hold every clone; where another copy was compared, an unresolved V gene accounts for under half, and the others remain unexplained. Clone size and V and J calls were adopted from that table, with D and trimming inferred from the DNA. This sample holds some 33,000 clones; roughly 90% were observed only once. In total, the top ten clones hold 0.095% to 0.12% of the sample.

Study-wide conclusions, independent of this receptor: The TRB repertoires of T cells infiltrating skin or the GI tract showed only limited overlap with the TRB repertoires found in blood. Across the roughly 48 patients, TRB clonality was highly associated with recipient CMV seropositivity and CMV reactivation, and diversity with PTCy was similar to that in the CNI/methotrexate controls. At 1-2 months, donor-recipient similarity was low but rose over the first year, and the later blood repertoires were often dominated by donor CD8+ memory clones.

Naive T cells were defined as viable CD3+CD4+ or CD3+CD8+ cells that were CCR7+CD45RA+CD45RO-CD95-CD27+CD28+. On the day of marrow donation, related bone marrow donors gave peripheral blood samples. Peripheral blood and bone marrow mononuclear cells were isolated by Ficoll-Hypaque density centrifugation and cryopreserved. FACS on a FACSAria II was used to sort CD4+ and CD8+ T cells, including the naive and memory subsets. From its cysteine to its phenylalanine, the CDR3 spans 16 amino acids. Kept here is only the CDR3 DNA, which spans 48 bases and is read in frame from base 1. Per the germline V gene, ENHRY is the CDR1 and SYGVKD is the CDR2. V is trimmed back by 1 base and J by 8 bases, and the junction contains 9 bases that no gene match accounts for.

Rearrangement joined TRBV10-3 to TRBJ2-1, and 9 bases in between align with TRBD2. Material: naive CD4+ T cells sorted from blood. This TCR was recovered from a man aged 25-45 years in good health and a related stem cell transplant donor. In nucleotide form, the sequence is TGTGCCATCAGTGAGTTAGCGGGGGCCTCCGGCGATGAGCAGTTCTTC. It translates as CAISELAGASGDEQFF.